This TCR beta chain was documented in a study of long-term antiretroviral therapy in people with HIV (dated by TCRdb to between 2021 and 2022). Background on the whole study: The earliest samples were collected about a decade before the 2015 WHO recommendation for immediate ART, when ART was typically delayed until CD4 counts fell. A retrospective serial study tested whether ART initiation and durable HIV suppression were associated with changes in peripheral blood TRB repertoire composition and diversity. A total of 150 to 200 cryopreserved PBMC samples came from 25 to 35 adults with confirmed HIV infection and were collected serially over a mean of around 6 years (range 1-12). Among the roughly 30 participants with HIV, around ten were female. No cross-contamination during QIAcube processing was shown when test extractions of a monoclonal T-cell line were performed alongside fewer than 35 polyclonal samples. Broad study findings and their caveats: At every time point, the repertoire was dominated by expanded TRB clones first identified before ART initiation, although this dominance fluctuated and, in many PLHIV, declined after ART. Compared with controls, HIV repertoires had narrower CDR3 length ranges, and the network structure pointed to an antigen-experienced repertoire that shifted only slightly toward naive after ART. Starting ART was linked to a significant rise in TRB diversity, yet even after long-term ART the diversity remained significantly lower than in transplant donor controls. Inferences about post-ART repertoire changes are limited because no data were available on ART adherence, viral resistance or therapy changes. Because PBMC availability was limited, only the TCR beta chain was sequenced, with no alpha chain pairing. The samples span the years 2004 to 2017, and the ART regimens used at that time may not be as effective as current regimens. Unsorted PBMC were profiled instead of sorted CD4+ and CD8+ T cells because pre-ART samples had limited cell numbers.

Comment on this clone: The clone's antigen remains unknown. No per-base quality is available; no much larger clone lies one base away.

Participants were included only if at least one PBMC sample before ART initiation and at least two post-ART samples were available. Every participant with HIV received treatment in the United States of America. Before DNA extraction, cryopreserved samples containing roughly 1-10 million PBMC were thawed and washed. At the time of the earliest PBMC sample for each participant with HIV, ages ranged from roughly 20 to 60 years. Each participant contributed PBMC samples from 1-4 timepoints before ART initiation and 2-8 timepoints after ART initiation, with a median of 7 samples. Serial HIV viral load, CD4+ T-cell count, ART history and demographic data were obtained for every participant. Genomic DNA was extracted from unsorted PBMC with a Qiagen kit on a QIAcube, processed in batches of 12 samples. The CDR3 numbers 13 residues from cysteine through phenylalanine. Of the read, only the CDR3 DNA is kept; its 39 bases are in frame from base 1. CDR1 and CDR2 are read off the germline V gene (reference sequence) as PRHDT and FYEKMQ. V lost 6 bases and J lost 4 bases, and the count of bases not matched to a germline gene is 5.

The immunoSEQ hsTCRB v3.0 assay was used at survey level resolution to sequence the TRB variable region. The targeted TRB sequencing depth was about 35,000-55,000 T-cell genomes per sample. TRB libraries were pooled and sequenced on an Illumina MiSeq using a v3 150-cycle kit. On the authors' methods: Repertoire analysis was performed in R inside a reproducible Nextflow workflow that covered QC, data transformation and analysis. LymphoSeq2, an R package for exploring AIRR-Seq data, was used to implement custom analyses. A few samples that produced fewer than 5000 total TRB sequences were removed, so fewer than 200 HIV repertoires were analyzed. Among the 180 to 200 retained HIV repertoires, about 60 were collected before ART initiation and approximately 130 were collected after ART initiation. Repertoires were downsampled to 5000 TRB nucleotide sequences, and summary statistics were averaged over 100 downsampling iterations. TRB sequences were retained for analysis only if CDR3 regions of at least seven amino acids were present. Two measures captured diversity: a Shannon entropy-derived clonality score and the Gini coefficient. In the repertoire networks, any two of the top 5000 CDR3 amino acid sequences were linked whenever the two sequences differed by an edit distance of one. For TRB CDR3 amino acid sequences, GLIPH2 was used to predict antigen specificity groups and MHC restriction. To flag known CMV, EBV, HIV or tissue antigen associations, CDR3 amino acid sequences were matched against VDJdb and McPAS-TCR. Pre-ART, post-ART and control groups were compared with Wilcoxon signed-rank tests and Holm-Bonferroni correction. Drawn from immuneACCESS, this table holds only the in-frame rearrangements with V and J called that TCRdb kept. Clones are partly lost; checked studies trace under half to an unresolved V gene and leave the rest unexplained. Clonal size and the V and J genes are those of that table, whereas D and trimming came from the DNA. This sample gives some 16,000 clones in total; approximately 90% of them show up just once. The ten largest clones represent roughly 13% of the sample.

This receptor was obtained from a woman aged 35 to 49 with HIV. The sequence links TRBV13 to TRBJ2-5, with 7 junctional bases fitting TRBD1. Sequencing used unsorted PBMCs, obtained 0.6 years after starting antiretroviral therapy. Here the CDR3 is given as CASRPRGRETQYF. The DNA reads TGTGCCAGCAGGCCGAGGGGGCGAGAGACCCAGTACTTC.